This entry lists 31 T cell receptor beta chains sequenced from one sample in a study of blood T cell repertoires in COVID-19. Assay used: immunoSEQ multiplex PCR; TCRdb lists only in-frame clones, some missing. This table holds under 350,000 clones, roughly 85% found once. The sample comprised peripheral blood. These receptors were obtained from a human donor in a cohort sampled during active COVID-19.

The chain uses TRBV11-2 and TRBJ1-6; 9 nucleotides match TRBD1. Germline V CDR1 and CDR2: SGHAT, FQNNGV. The V and J ends lost 4 bases and 7 bases, in that order; junction bases with no gene match: 5. CDR3 length: 15 residues. In nucleotides, the CDR3 is TGTGCCAGCAGCTCGGGACAGGGCGCAAATTCACCCCTCCACTTT. Protein: CASSSGQGANSPLHF.

The chain joins TRBV7-9 to TRBJ1-4, with unresolved D. Trimming cost V 2 bases and J 6 bases, with 16 bases left between them. This CDR3 has 16 residues. Germline V CDR1 and CDR2: SEHNR, FQNEAQ (reference sequence). CDR3 nucleotide sequence: TGTGCCAGCAGCTTACCCCCTTTTACCGAGCATGAAAAACTGTTTTTT. Amino acid sequence: CASSLPPFTEHEKLFF. The variable domain in full, completed from reference TRBV7-9 and TRBJ1-4, reads DTGVSQNPRHKITKRGQNVTFRCDPISEHNRLYWYRQTLGQGPEFLTYFQNEAQLEKSRLLSDRFSAERPKGSFSTLEIQRTEQGDSAMYLCASSLPPFTEHEKLFFGSGTQLSVL.

The table lists this clone with a count of one. The rearrangement joins TRBV18 to TRBJ1-1; TRBD1 might be the D (6 bases). Germline loops: CDR1 KGHSH, CDR2 LQKENI. V gave up 6 bases and J gave up 3 bases, with 17 bases separating them. The CDR3 loop spans 15 amino acids. This CDR3 is CASSRVAGADTEAFF. In DNA form, the CDR3 reads TGTGCCAGCTCTCGCGTCGCGGGGGCCGACACTGAAGCTTTCTTT.

The V call is TRBV6-5, the J call TRBJ1-6; TRBD1 agrees at 7 bases. V was clipped by 6 bases and J by 8 bases; unmatched bases: 7. Germline V lookup: CDR1 MNHEY, CDR2 SVGAGI. The CDR3 has 14 residues. The CDR3: CASSPGQSYSPLHF. The CDR3 coding sequence is TGTGCCAGCAGCCCGGGACAGTCTTATTCACCCCTCCACTTT.

The chain couples TRBV7-3 to TRBJ2-1; TRBD2 is a possible D gene (5 bases). V was pared by 5 bases and J by 5 bases, with 22 bases between. The CDR3 runs 17 residues. Germline values: CDR1 SGHTA, CDR2 FQGTGA. The CDR3 coding sequence is TGTGCCAGCAGCGCCCAGCCCCTTACGGGGATGGACAATGAGCAGTTCTTC. This codes for CASSAQPLTGMDNEQFF.

This clone appeared a single time. The chain couples TRBV18 to TRBJ1-1; 8 bases match TRBD1. V gave up 8 bases and J gave up 10 bases; unmatched junction bases: 12. This CDR3 is 13 amino acids long. CDR1 KGHSH and CDR2 LQKENI come from the germline V gene. The CDR3 loop reads CASATGTGERAFF. CDR3 sequence (DNA): TGTGCCAGCGCCACTGGGACAGGTGAGAGAGCTTTCTTT.

The V and J genes are TRBV13 and TRBJ1-1; D is unresolved. Per germline, CDR1 PRHDT and CDR2 FYEKMQ (reference sequence). The CDR3 is made up of 14 amino acids. Trimming stripped 8 bases from V and 1 base from J, with 14 bases between. The chain's CDR3 is CASVLGRRNTEAFF. CDR3 nucleotides: TGTGCCAGCGTTCTTGGGCGCAGGAACACTGAAGCTTTCTTT.

The J gene is TRBJ2-6, the V gene TRBV6-6, with D uncertain. V lost 4 bases, J lost 2 bases, and 12 bases lay in between. Per germline, CDR1 MNHNY and CDR2 SVGAGI (reference sequence). The CDR3 length is 16 residues. CDR3 coding DNA: TGTGCCAGCAGTTCTCTCACAAACCCTGGGGCCAACGTCCTGACTTTC. Translation: CASSSLTNPGANVLTF.

This chain links TRBV19 with TRBJ1-2, with a possible D match to TRBD1 (6 bases). CDR1 and CDR2 (germline): LNHDA, SQIVND (reference sequence). Trimming took off 4 bases at V and 7 bases at J, with 13 bases between the two ends. This CDR3 is built from 13 residues. This CDR3 is CASSTRDKIGYTF. CDR3 coding DNA: TGTGCCAGTAGTACACGGGACAAAATTGGCTACACCTTC.

The chain uses TRBV6-5 and TRBJ1-3; perhaps TRBD1 as D (5 bases). V gave up 6 bases and J gave up 1 base, with 13 bases separating them. This CDR3 is built from 15 residues. Germline V CDR1 and CDR2: MNHEY, SVGAGI. CDR3 protein: CASRPWGESGNTIYF. The CDR3 DNA reads TGTGCCAGCAGACCTTGGGGGGAATCTGGAAACACCATATATTTT.

The V call is TRBV6-5, the J call TRBJ1-2; no clear D gene. This CDR3 contains 14 residues. The V gene's germline CDR1 is MNHEY and CDR2 SVGAGI. Trimming left V 6 bases short and J 4 bases short, with 15 bases between. The CDR3 sequence is CASSPGLIPYGYTF. Here the CDR3 DNA reads TGTGCCAGCAGCCCCGGTTTGATCCCCTATGGCTACACCTTC.

This clone was counted a few times. The chain joins TRBV18 to TRBJ1-1, with no clear D. CDR1 is KGHSH and CDR2 is LQKENI in the germline V gene. The CDR3 loop spans 15 amino acids. Trimming cost V 3 bases and J 0 bases, with 11 bases left between them. CDR3 sequence (DNA): TGTGCCAGCTCACCGGAGTTCTCAGTGAACACTGAAGCTTTCTTT. Its protein product is CASSPEFSVNTEAFF.

The chain employs TRBV30 and TRBJ2-3, with TRBD1 matching over 9 bases. CDR3 length equals 16 residues. The germline CDR1 and CDR2 sequences are GTSNPN and SVGIG (reference sequence). Losses at the gene ends were 4 bases for V and 5 bases for J; bases not matched to a gene: 13. The CDR3 loop reads CAWKQNGGQGLDTQYF. Here the CDR3 DNA reads TGTGCCTGGAAACAAAATGGGGGACAGGGTTTAGATACGCAGTATTTT.

The J gene is TRBJ2-3, the V gene TRBV7-9, with D possibly TRBD2 on 5 matching bases. The CDR3 consists of 13 residues. Germline V CDR1 and CDR2: SEHNR, FQNEAQ (reference sequence). V shed 5 bases and J shed 7 bases, with 13 bases lying between them. The CDR3 sequence is CASSPGGLHTQYF. CDR3 nucleotide sequence: TGTGCCAGCAGCCCCGGCGGGCTGCATACGCAGTATTTT. Combining the CDR3 with reference TRBV7-9 and TRBJ2-3 gives the whole variable domain DTGVSQNPRHKITKRGQNVTFRCDPISEHNRLYWYRQTLGQGPEFLTYFQNEAQLEKSRLLSDRFSAERPKGSFSTLEIQRTEQGDSAMYLCASSPGGLHTQYFGPGTRLTVL.

The chain combines TRBV12-3 or TRBV12-4 with TRBJ2-2; TRBD1 matches at 7 bases. This CDR3 has 13 amino acids. With V trimmed by 6 bases and J by 4 bases, 2 bases remained unmatched. CDR3 loop: CASSGTATGELFF. CDR3 bases: TGTGCCAGCAGCGGGACAGCCACCGGGGAGCTGTTTTTT.

The chain couples TRBV7-8 to TRBJ2-2; TRBD1 is a possible D gene (6 bases). V was pared by 4 bases and J by 0 bases, with 12 bases between. This CDR3 has 16 residues. Germline loops: CDR1 SGHVS, CDR2 FQNEAQ. CDR3 sequence: CASSSPRGTNTGELFF. In DNA form, the CDR3 reads TGTGCCAGCAGCTCGCCCAGGGGCACGAACACCGGGGAGCTGTTTTTT. Together with reference TRBV7-8 and TRBJ2-2, the CDR3 gives the full variable domain: GAGVSQSPRYKVAKRGQDVALRCDPISGHVSLFWYQQALGQGPEFLTYFQNEAQLDKSGLPSDRFFAERPEGSVSTLKIQRTQQEDSAVYLCASSSPRGTNTGELFFGEGSRLTVL.

J is TRBJ2-1 and V is TRBV7-9, with 8 bases aligning to TRBD2. Germline V gene data show CDR1 as SEHNR and CDR2 as FQNEAQ (reference sequence). This CDR3 spans 15 amino acids. Trimming cost V 5 bases and J 5 bases; bases outside gene matches: 8. CDR3 region: CASSLIAGSDNEQFF. The CDR3, as DNA: TGTGCCAGCAGCCTCATAGCGGGGTCCGACAATGAGCAGTTCTTC.

Written as DNA, the CDR3 is TGTGCCAGCAGTTACCAGGGTGGGGCCGCTGCGTACGAGCAGTACTTC. Translated, it gives CASSYQGGAAAYEQYF. The gene calls are TRBV6-5 and TRBJ2-7; D may be TRBD1 (5 bases). V was trimmed by 2 bases and J by 4 bases, leaving 18 bases between them. This CDR3 comprises 16 residues. Per germline, CDR1 MNHEY and CDR2 SVGAGI.

The chain has TRBV9 and TRBJ2-2; D might be TRBD2 (5 bases). CDR1 and CDR2 from the germline V gene are SGDLS and YYNGEE. V lost 0 bases, J lost 5 bases, and 8 bases lay in between. The CDR3 sequence is 14 residues long. The CDR3: CASSVVRETGELFF. The CDR3 nucleotides are TGTGCCAGCAGCGTAGTTAGGGAGACCGGGGAGCTGTTTTTT.

The rearrangement joins TRBV5-4 to TRBJ1-1; D is undetermined. V was pared by 0 bases and J by 7 bases, with 4 bases between. CDR3 size: 11 residues. The germline V gene encodes CDR1 SGHNT and CDR2 YYREEE (reference sequence). This chain's CDR3 is CASSLAGEAFF. For the CDR3, the DNA is TGTGCCAGCAGCTTGGCAGGTGAAGCTTTCTTT.

The chain links TRBV25-1 to TRBJ1-2; TRBD1 matches at 10 bases. The CDR3 has 14 residues. V lost 4 bases and J lost 5; bases outside the gene matches: 4. CDR1 and CDR2 (germline): MGHDK, SYGVNS. CDR3 in amino acids: CASSGDRGIYGYTF. The CDR3 region has the DNA TGTGCCAGCAGTGGGGACAGGGGAATATATGGCTACACCTTC.

This clone was found once. V usage is TRBV9 and J usage is TRBJ2-7; a possible D gene is TRBD1 (5 bases). From germline, CDR1 is SGDLS and CDR2 YYNGEE. V shed 1 base and J shed 6 bases, with 17 bases lying between them. This CDR3 has 15 residues. CDR3 bases: TGTGCCAGCAGCGTACTACCGACGGAGCAGGGCGAGCAGTACTTC. Translation: CASSVLPTEQGEQYF.

The V gene is TRBV5-1, the J gene TRBJ1-3; D may be TRBD1 (6 bases). Trimming removed 4 bases at V and 4 bases at J, with 15 bases between. Germline lookup yields CDR1 SGHRS and CDR2 YFSETQ. The CDR3 has 15 amino acids. CDR3 sequence: CASSGQPSPGNTIYF. The CDR3 DNA is TGCGCCAGCAGCGGACAGCCTAGTCCGGGAAACACCATATATTTT.

This chain connects TRBV5-1 to TRBJ2-7, with TRBD2 as a possible D gene (5 bases). The germline CDR1 and CDR2 sequences are SGHRS and YFSETQ. The CDR3 runs 14 residues. V dropped 5 bases and J dropped 4 bases, with 16 bases sitting between them. As DNA, the CDR3 is TGCGCCAGCAGTGACCCTGAGGGTCCATACGAGCAGTACTTC. Translation: CASSDPEGPYEQYF.

The genes are TRBV7-2 and TRBJ2-2; tentative D call: TRBD1 (6 bases). V was trimmed by 2 bases and J by 6 bases, leaving 10 bases between them. The V gene's germline CDR1 is SGHTA and CDR2 FQGNSA. CDR3 length: 14 amino acids. For the CDR3, the DNA is TGTGCCAGCAGCTTAAAACAGGGAGCCGGGGAGCTGTTTTTT. It specifies CASSLKQGAGELFF.

The CDR3 protein is CSGSGGAFTQYF. The CDR3 nucleotides read TGCAGCGGTAGCGGGGGGGCCTTTACCCAGTACTTC. The chain combines TRBV29-1 with TRBJ2-5; 11 positions match TRBD2. The CDR3 covers 12 residues. The ends lost 7 bases at V and 8 bases at J; junction bases unmatched: 6. Germline CDR1 SQVTM, CDR2 ANQGSEA. Drawing the rest from reference TRBV29-1 and TRBJ2-5, the complete variable domain is SAVISQKPSRDICQRGTSLTIQCQVDSQVTMMFWYRQQPGQSLTLIATANQGSEATYESGFVIDKFPISRPNLTFSTLTVSNMSPEDSSIYLCSGSGGAFTQYFGPGTRLLVL.

V is TRBV2 and J is TRBJ2-2, with 8 bases matching TRBD1. CDR3 length: 15 residues. CDR1 SNHLY and CDR2 FYNNEI come from the germline V gene. Losses at the gene ends were 7 bases for V and 2 bases for J; bases not matched to a gene: 6. The chain's CDR3 is CASIRQGFNTGELFF. The CDR3 DNA follows: TGTGCCAGCATTAGACAGGGGTTTAACACCGGGGAGCTGTTTTTT. Supplemented by reference TRBV2 and TRBJ2-2, the full variable domain reads EPEVTQTPSHQVTQMGQEVILRCVPISNHLYFYWYRQILGQKVEFLVSFYNNEISEKSEIFDDQFSVERPDGSNFTLKIRSTKLEDSAMYFCASIRQGFNTGELFFGEGSRLTVL.

The chain uses TRBV3-1 (or the pseudogene TRBV3-2) and TRBJ2-1; 7 bases agree with TRBD1. CDR1 is LGHDT, CDR2 YNNKEL, per germline (reference sequence). Trimming removed 4 bases from V and 7 bases from J; junction bases left unmatched: 7. The CDR3 spans 14 residues. The CDR3 sequence: CASSLGQASNEQFF. CDR3 nucleotides: TGTGCCAGCAGCCTCGGACAGGCGTCGAATGAGCAGTTCTTC.

The rearrangement uses TRBV9 and TRBJ2-1; 10 nucleotides line up with TRBD2. J was trimmed by 7 bases and V by 7 bases; bases with no gene match: 5. Germline assignment: CDR1 SGDLS and CDR2 YYNGEE. This CDR3 contains 13 residues. The CDR3 DNA reads as TGTGCCAGCGGAGCGGGGGGGCGGAATGAGCAGTTCTTC. This sequence encodes CASGAGGRNEQFF.

The chain joins TRBV20-1 to TRBJ1-1, with D unresolved. Germline V gene sequence: CDR1 DFQATT, CDR2 SNEGSKA (reference sequence). V was pared by 8 bases and J by 0 bases, with 7 bases between. CDR3 length: 11 residues. The DNA for the CDR3 is TGCAGTTTAGCCCTGAACACTGAAGCTTTCTTT. As protein: CSLALNTEAFF.

This clone was seen just once. This chain joins TRBV7-2 and TRBJ1-5, with TRBD1 as a possible D gene (5 bases). Germline loops: CDR1 SGHTA, CDR2 FQGNSA. The CDR3 is 13 residues long. V dropped 4 bases and J dropped 6 bases, with 10 bases sitting between them. The CDR3 here is CASSWGGSQPQHF. CDR3 bases: TGTGCCAGCAGCTGGGGGGGGTCTCAGCCCCAGCATTTT.